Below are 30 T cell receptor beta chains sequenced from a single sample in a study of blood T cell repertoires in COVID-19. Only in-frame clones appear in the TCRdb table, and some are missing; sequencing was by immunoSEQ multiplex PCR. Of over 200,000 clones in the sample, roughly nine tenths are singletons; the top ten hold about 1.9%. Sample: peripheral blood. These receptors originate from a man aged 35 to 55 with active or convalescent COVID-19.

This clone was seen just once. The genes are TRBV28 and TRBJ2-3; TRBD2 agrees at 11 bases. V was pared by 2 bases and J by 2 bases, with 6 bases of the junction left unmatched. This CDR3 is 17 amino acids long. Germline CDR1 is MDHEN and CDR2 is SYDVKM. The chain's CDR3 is CASSLVGTSGFTDTQYF. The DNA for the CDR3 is TGTGCCAGCAGTTTAGTTGGGACTAGCGGTTTCACAGATACGCAGTATTTT.

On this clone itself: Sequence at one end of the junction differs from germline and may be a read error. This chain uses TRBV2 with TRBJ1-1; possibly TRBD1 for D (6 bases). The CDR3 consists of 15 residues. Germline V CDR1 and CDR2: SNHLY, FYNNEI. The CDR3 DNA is TGTGCCAGCGGTGAGGAGGCAGGGGTCAGCACTGAAGCTTTCTTT. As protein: CASGEEAGVSTEAFF.

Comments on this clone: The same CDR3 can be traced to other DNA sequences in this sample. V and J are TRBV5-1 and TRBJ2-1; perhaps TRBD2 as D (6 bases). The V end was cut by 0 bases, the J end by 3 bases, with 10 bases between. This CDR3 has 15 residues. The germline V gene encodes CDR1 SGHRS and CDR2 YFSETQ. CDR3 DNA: TGCGCCAGCAGCTTGGCGGGACTTGACTACAATGAGCAGTTCTTC. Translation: CASSLAGLDYNEQFF.

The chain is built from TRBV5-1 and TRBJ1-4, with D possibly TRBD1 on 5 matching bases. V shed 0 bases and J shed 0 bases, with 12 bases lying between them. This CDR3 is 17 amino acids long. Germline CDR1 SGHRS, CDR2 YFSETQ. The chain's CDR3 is CASSLARQSATNEKLFF. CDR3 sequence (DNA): TGCGCCAGCAGCTTGGCGAGACAGAGTGCAACTAATGAAAAACTGTTTTTT.

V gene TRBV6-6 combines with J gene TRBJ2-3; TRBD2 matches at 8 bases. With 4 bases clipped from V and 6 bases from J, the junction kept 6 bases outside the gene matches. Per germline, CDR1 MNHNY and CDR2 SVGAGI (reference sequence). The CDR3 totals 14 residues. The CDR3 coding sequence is TGTGCCAGCAGTTTTAGCGGGAACACGGATACGCAGTATTTT. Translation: CASSFSGNTDTQYF.

Here the CDR3 reads CAWSGTGRGELFF. The CDR3 coding sequence is TGTGCCTGGTCCGGGACAGGGCGCGGGGAGCTGTTTTTT. This chain uses TRBV30 with TRBJ2-2; 9 bases are shared with TRBD1. The CDR3 contains 13 residues. Losses at the gene ends were 5 bases for V and 7 bases for J; bases not matched to a gene: 5. Looked up from germline, CDR1 is GTSNPN and CDR2 is SVGIG (reference sequence).

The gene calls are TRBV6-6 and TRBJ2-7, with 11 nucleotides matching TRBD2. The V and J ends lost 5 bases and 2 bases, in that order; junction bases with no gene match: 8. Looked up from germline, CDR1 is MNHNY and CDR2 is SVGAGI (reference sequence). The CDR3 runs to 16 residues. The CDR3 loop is CASSGDSGRDAYEQYF. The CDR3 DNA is TGTGCCAGCAGTGGGGATAGCGGGAGGGATGCCTACGAGCAGTACTTC.

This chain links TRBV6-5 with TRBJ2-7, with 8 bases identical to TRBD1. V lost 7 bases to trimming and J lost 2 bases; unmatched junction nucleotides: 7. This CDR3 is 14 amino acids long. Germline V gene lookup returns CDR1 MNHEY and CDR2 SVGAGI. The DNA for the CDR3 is TGTGCCAGCACACGGACAGGGAGCGCCTACGAGCAGTACTTC. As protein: CASTRTGSAYEQYF.

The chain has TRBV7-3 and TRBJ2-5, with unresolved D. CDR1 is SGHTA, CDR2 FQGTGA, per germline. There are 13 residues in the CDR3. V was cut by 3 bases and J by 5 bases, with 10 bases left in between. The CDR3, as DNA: TGTGCCAGCAGCTTTCGATTGAGGGAGACCCAGTACTTC. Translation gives CASSFRLRETQYF. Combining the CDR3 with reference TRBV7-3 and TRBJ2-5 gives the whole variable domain GAGVSQTPSNKVTEKGKYVELRCDPISGHTALYWYRQSLGQGPEFLIYFQGTGAADDSGLPNDRFFAVRPEGSVSTLKIQRTERGDSAVYLCASSFRLRETQYFGPGTRLLVL.

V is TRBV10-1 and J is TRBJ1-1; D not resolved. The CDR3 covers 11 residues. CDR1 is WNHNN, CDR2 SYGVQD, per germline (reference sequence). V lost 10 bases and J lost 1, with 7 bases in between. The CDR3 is CATLKNTEAFF. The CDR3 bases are TGCGCCACCCTAAAGAACACTGAAGCTTTCTTT.

This CDR3 is CASSPSTAGNTIYF. DNA of the CDR3: TGTGCCAGTAGCCCTTCGACAGCTGGAAACACCATATATTTT. This chain joins TRBV19 and TRBJ1-3; weak D call: TRBD1 (5 bases). With 6 bases removed from V and 2 bases from J, the gap between germline ends came to 11 bases. The CDR3 spans 14 residues. CDR1 and CDR2 from the germline V gene are LNHDA and SQIVND (reference sequence).

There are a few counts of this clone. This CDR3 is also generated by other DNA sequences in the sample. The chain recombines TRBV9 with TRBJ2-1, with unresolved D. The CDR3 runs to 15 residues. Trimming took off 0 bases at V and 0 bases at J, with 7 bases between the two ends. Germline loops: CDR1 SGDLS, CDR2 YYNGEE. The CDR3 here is CASSVAPSSYNEQFF. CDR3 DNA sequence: TGTGCCAGCAGCGTAGCCCCGAGCTCCTACAATGAGCAGTTCTTC.

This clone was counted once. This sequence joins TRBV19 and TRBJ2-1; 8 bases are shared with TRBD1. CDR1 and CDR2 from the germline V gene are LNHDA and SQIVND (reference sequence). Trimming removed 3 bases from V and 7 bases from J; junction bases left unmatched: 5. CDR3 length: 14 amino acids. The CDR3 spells CASSIRGPRNEQFF. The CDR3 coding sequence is TGTGCCAGTAGTATCAGGGGGCCGCGAAATGAGCAGTTCTTC.

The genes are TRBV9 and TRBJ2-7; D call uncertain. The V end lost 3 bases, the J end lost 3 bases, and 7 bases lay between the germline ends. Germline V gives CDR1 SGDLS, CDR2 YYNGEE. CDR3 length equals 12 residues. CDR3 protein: CASSAPSYEQYF. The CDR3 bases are TGTGCCAGCAGCGCCCCCAGCTACGAGCAGTACTTC.

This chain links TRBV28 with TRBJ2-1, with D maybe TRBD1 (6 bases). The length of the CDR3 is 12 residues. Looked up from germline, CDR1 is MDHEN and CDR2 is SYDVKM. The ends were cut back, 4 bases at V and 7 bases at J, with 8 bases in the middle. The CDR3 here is CASSYQGNEQFF. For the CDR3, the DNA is TGTGCCAGCAGTTATCAGGGGAATGAGCAGTTCTTC. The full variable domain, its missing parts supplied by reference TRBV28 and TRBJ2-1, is DVKVTQSSRYLVKRTGEKVFLECVQDMDHENMFWYRQDPGLGLRLIYFSYDVKMKEKGDIPEGYSVSREKKERFSLILESASTNQTSMYLCASSYQGNEQFFGPGTRLTVL.

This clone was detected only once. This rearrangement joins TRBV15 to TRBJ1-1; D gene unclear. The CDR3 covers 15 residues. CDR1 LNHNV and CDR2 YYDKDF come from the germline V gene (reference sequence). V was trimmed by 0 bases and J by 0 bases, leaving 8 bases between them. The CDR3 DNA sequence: TGTGCCACCAGCAGAGAAAGGAGAGTGAACACTGAAGCTTTCTTT. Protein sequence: CATSRERRVNTEAFF.

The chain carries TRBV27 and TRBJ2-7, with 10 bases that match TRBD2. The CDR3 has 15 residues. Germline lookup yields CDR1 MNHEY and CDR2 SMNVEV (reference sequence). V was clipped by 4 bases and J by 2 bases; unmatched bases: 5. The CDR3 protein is CASSYVAGGTYEQYF. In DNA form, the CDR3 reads TGTGCCAGCAGTTATGTAGCGGGAGGAACCTACGAGCAGTACTTC.

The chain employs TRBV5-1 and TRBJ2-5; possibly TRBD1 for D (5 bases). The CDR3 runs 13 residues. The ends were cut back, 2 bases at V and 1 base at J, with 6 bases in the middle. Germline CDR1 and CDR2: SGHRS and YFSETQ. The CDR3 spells CASSLRGQETQYF. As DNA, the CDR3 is TGCGCCAGCAGCTTAAGGGGCCAAGAGACCCAGTACTTC.

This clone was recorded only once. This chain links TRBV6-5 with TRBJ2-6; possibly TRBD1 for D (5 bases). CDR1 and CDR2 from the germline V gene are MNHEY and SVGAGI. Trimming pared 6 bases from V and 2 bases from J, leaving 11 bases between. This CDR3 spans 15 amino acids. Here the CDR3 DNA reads TGTGCCAGCAGCCCCCAGGGCACTGGGGCCAACGTCCTGACTTTC. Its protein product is CASSPQGTGANVLTF.

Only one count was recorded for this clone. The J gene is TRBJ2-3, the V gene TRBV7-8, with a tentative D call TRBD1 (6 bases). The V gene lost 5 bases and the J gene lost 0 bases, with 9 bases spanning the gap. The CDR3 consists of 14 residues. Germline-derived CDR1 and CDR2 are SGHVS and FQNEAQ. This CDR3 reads CASSPGQSTDTQYF. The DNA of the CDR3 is TGTGCCAGCAGCCCCGGACAGAGCACAGATACGCAGTATTTT.

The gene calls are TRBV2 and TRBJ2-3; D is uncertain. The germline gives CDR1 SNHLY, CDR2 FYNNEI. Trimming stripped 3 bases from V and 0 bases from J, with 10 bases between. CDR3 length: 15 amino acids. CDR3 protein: CASSDRSYSTDTQYF. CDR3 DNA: TGTGCCAGCAGTGACAGAAGTTATAGCACAGATACGCAGTATTTT.

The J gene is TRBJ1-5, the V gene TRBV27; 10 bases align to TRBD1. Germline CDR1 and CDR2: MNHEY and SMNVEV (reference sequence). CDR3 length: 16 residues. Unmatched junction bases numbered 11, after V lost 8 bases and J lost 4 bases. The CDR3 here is CASATDPGQGNQPQHF. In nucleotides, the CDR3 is TGTGCCAGCGCCACCGACCCGGGACAGGGGAATCAGCCCCAGCATTTT.

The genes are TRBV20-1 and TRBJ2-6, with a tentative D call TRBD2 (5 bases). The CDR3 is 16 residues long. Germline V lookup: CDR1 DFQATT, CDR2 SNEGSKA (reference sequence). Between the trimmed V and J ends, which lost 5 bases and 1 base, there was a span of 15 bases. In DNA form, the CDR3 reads TGCAGTGCTGGTGACCTAAGGAGGTCTGGGGCCAACGTCCTGACTTTC. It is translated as CSAGDLRRSGANVLTF.

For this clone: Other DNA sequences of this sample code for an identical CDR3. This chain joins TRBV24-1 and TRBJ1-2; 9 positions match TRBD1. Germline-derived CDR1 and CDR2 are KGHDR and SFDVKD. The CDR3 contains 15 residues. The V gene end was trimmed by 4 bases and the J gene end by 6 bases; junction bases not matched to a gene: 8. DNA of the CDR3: TGTGCCACCAGTGACCCACACAGGGGGCGAGATGGCTACACCTTC. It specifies CATSDPHRGRDGYTF.

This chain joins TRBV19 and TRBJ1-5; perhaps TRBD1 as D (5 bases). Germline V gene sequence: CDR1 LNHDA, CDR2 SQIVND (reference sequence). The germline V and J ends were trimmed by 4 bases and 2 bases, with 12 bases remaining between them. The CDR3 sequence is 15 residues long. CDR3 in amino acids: CASSRGRVGNQPQHF. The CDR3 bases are TGTGCCAGTAGTAGGGGCAGGGTTGGCAATCAGCCCCAGCATTTT.

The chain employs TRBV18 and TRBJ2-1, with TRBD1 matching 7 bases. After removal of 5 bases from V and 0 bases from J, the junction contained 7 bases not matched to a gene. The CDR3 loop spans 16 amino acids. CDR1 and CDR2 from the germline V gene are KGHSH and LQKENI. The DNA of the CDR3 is TGTGCCAGCTCATCAGACAGGGCGAGCTCCTACAATGAGCAGTTCTTC. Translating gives CASSSDRASSYNEQFF.

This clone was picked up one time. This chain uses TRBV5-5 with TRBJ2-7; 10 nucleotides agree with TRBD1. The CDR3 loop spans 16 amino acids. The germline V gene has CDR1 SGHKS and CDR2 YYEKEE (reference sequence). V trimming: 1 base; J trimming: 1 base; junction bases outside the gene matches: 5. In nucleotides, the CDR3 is TGTGCCAGCAGCTTGATCCCGGGACAGGGGTCCTACGAGCAGTACTTC. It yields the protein CASSLIPGQGSYEQYF.

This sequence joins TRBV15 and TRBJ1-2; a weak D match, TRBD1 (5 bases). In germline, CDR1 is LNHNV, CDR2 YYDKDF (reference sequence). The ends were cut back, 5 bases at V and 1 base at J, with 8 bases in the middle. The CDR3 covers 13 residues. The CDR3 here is CATSVDSNYGYTF. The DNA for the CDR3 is TGTGCCACCAGCGTCGACAGTAACTATGGCTACACCTTC.

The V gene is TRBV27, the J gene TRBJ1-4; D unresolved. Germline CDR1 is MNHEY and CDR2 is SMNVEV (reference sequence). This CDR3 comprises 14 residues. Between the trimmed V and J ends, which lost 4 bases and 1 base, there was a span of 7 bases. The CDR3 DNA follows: TGTGCCAGCAGTTCCGTAGAAACTAATGAAAAACTGTTTTTT. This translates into CASSSVETNEKLFF.

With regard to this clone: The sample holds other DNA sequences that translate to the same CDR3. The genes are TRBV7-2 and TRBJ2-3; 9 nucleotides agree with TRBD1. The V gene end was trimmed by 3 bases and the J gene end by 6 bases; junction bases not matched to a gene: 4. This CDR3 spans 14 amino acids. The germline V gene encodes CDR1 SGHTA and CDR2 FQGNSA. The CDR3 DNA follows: TGTGCCAGCAGCTTGGGACAGGGTCCCGATACGCAGTATTTT. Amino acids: CASSLGQGPDTQYF.